This T cell receptor (beta chain) was recovered during a study of blood T cell repertoires in COVID-19 (dated by TCRdb to between 2020 and 2021). The study in broad terms: Samples from collaborators originated in the United States, Italy and Spain and spanned both the acute and convalescent phases of COVID-19. Where available, HLA class I and class II types were obtained from metadata supplied by the sample provider rather than from assay-based typing. The dataset comprised deeply sampled blood TCRbeta repertoires from subjects exposed to, actively infected with, or recovered from COVID-19. The prospective study material was composed of cDNA or gDNA derived from T cells, B-cell-depleted T cells, or PBMCs. The samples were drawn from the first 160 participants of the ongoing ImmuneRACE study and from 1,200 or so subjects provided by 6 global collaborators. The repertoires were released in a freely available public database meant as a resource for research on the immune response to SARS-CoV-2. Nearly every sample came with metadata listing a de-identified subject ID, COVID-19 status, age in years and sex. Summary of the overall study and its limitations: Clinical and demographic metadata were provided uncurated, with the amount varying by source and participant.

A word on this clone: Its binding antigen is unknown. No much larger clonotype is one base removed from it; base qualities were not supplied.

The immunoSEQ Assay, a bias-controlled multiplex PCR, was used to amplify TCRbeta CDR3 regions from genomic DNA. In the authors' own workflow: Within the assay, amplification of reference gene primers was used to estimate how many nucleated cells each sample contained. To quantify the absolute abundance of each unique TCRbeta CDR3 rearrangement, sequence reads were collapsed and filtered. For each sample, productive Simpson clonality was calculated as the square root of Simpson's diversity index over productive rearrangements. The table comes from immuneACCESS by way of TCRdb, which keeps in-frame sequences with V and J called. Part of the clones is missing from these tables; in studies checked, under half for an unresolved V gene and the rest for unknown reasons. V, J and clone size are taken as reported in that table, and D and trimming were inferred from the DNA itself. For this sample the table gives roughly 240,000 clones, of which approximately 90% were detected only once. The ten largest clones represent 2% to 2.5% of the sample.

Enrolling through a virtual design, the prospective study's participants ranged in age from roughly 18 to 100 years and lived across roughly 23 United States geographic areas. In the prospective study, participants were assigned to cohorts based on the clinical history participants reported in a screening survey and a study questionnaire. In the prospective study, whole blood, serum and a nasopharyngeal or oropharyngeal swab were collected from each participant by mobile phlebotomists. Prospective study participants could optionally give additional blood draws and questionnaires over an approximately 2-month period. Before DNA extraction, prospective study blood samples were shipped either frozen or at room temperature. Cut back by 0 bases and 0 bases, the V and J ends lie 17 bases apart. Its CDR3 holds 18 amino acids, cysteine through phenylalanine. Only CDR3 DNA remains: 54 bases, in frame from the first base. Looking up the germline V gene yields CDR1 LGHNT and CDR2 FRNRAP.

The sequence was obtained from a woman between 40 and 55 years old with acute COVID-19. The chain links TRBV12-5 with TRBJ1-2; TRBD1 might be the D gene, on 5 matching bases. Input material: PBMCs or T cells enriched from blood (not recorded which). Here the CDR3 is given as CASGLVLGWGEANYGYTF. The DNA sequence reads TGTGCTAGTGGTTTGGTACTAGGTTGGGGGGAGGCTAACTATGGCTACACCTTC. With the portions outside the CDR3 filled from the reference TRBV12-5 and TRBJ1-2 genes, the complete variable region becomes DARVTQTPRHKVTEMGQEVTMRCQPILGHNTVFWYRQTMMQGLELLAYFRNRAPLDDSGMPKDRFSAEMPDATLATLKIQPSEPRDSAVYFCASGLVLGWGEANYGYTFGSGTRLTVV.